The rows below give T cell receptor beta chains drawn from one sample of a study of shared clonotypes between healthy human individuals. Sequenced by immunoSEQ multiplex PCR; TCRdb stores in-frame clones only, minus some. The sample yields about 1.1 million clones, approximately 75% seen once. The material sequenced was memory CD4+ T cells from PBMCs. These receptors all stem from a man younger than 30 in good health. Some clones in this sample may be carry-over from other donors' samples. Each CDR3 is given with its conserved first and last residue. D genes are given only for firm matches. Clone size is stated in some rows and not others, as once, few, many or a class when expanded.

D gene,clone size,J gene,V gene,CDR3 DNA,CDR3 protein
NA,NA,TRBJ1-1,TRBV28,TGTGCCAGCATCCGGCTCACTGAAGCTTTCTTT,CASIRLTEAFF
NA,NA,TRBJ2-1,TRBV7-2,TGTGCCAGCAGCTTTTGGGCCCTTTCCCCCAATGAGCAGTTCTTC,CASSFWALSPNEQFF
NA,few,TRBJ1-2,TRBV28,TGTGCCAGCACCACCGGGACATACAACGTGGGCTACACCTTC,CASTTGTYNVGYTF
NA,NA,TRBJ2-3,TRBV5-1,TGCGCCAGCAGCATCCCGACTGGCACAGATACGCAGTATTTT,CASSIPTGTDTQYF
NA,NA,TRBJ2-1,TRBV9,TGTGCCAGCAGCGTACAGACCAATGAGCAGTTCTTC,CASSVQTNEQFF
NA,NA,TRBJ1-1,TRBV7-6,TGTGCCAGCAGCAGGCGACTTAACACTGAAGCTTTCTTT,CASSRRLNTEAFF
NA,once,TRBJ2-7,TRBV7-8,TGTGCCAGCAGCTCCAGGGGGAGGCGGGACGAGCAGTACTTC,CASSSRGRRDEQYF
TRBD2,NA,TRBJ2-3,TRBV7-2,TGTGCCAGCAGCTTAGGCCTAGCGGCACGTGTGGATACGCAGTATTTT,CASSLGLAARVDTQYF
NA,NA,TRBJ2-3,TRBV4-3,TGCGCCAGCAGCCAAGGACTCTTCACAGATACGCAGTATTTT,CASSQGLFTDTQYF
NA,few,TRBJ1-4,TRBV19,TGTGCCAGTACTCAATCGGAAGCGGGTAATGAAAAACTGTTTTTT,CASTQSEAGNEKLFF
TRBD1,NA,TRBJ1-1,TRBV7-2,TGTGCCAGCAGCTTATTCGGGACAGGGGTAAATACTGAAGCTTTCTTT,CASSLFGTGVNTEAFF
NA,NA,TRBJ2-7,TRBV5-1,TGCGCCAGCAGCTCCTATTCCGGGCAAGGATACGAGCAGTACTTC,CASSSYSGQGYEQYF
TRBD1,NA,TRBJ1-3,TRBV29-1,TGCAGCGCGCGGACAGGCTCTGGAAACACCATATATTTT,CSARTGSGNTIYF
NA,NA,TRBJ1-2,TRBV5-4,TGTGCCAGCAGCTTGGAGAGAGACTATGGCTACACCTTC,CASSLERDYGYTF
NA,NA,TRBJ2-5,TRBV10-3,TGTGCCATCAGTGAGTCCAAGGGTACAGAGACCCAGTACTTC,CAISESKGTETQYF
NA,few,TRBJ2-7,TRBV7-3,TGTGCCAGCAGCTTAACGCCCCACGGCGGCGAGCAGTACTTC,CASSLTPHGGEQYF
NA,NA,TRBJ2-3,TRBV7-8,TGTGCCAGCAGCGCACGAGAGGGGGTTTTAAGCACAGATACGCAGTATTTT,CASSAREGVLSTDTQYF
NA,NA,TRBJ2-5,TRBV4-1,TGCGCCAGCAGCCAAGAGCCTATCTCCGGGGGGACCCAGTACTTC,CASSQEPISGGTQYF
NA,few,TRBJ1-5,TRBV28,TGTGCCAGCAGTCCCCCACGGGGAGGGGGCAATCAGCCCCAGCATTTT,CASSPPRGGGNQPQHF
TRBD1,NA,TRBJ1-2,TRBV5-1,TGCGCCAGCAGCCCGGCGGGACAGGAGGGGGGCTACACCTTC,CASSPAGQEGGYTF
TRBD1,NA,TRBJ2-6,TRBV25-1,TGTGCCAGCAGTGTTAGACAGGGTTTTGGGGCCAACGTCCTGACTTTC,CASSVRQGFGANVLTF
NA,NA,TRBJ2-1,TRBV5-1,TGCGCCAGCAGCCCCGGAGAGGGTGCCGACAATGAGCAGTTCTTC,CASSPGEGADNEQFF
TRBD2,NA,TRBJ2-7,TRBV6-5,TGTGCCAGCAGTTGGCTAGCGGGGGCCTACGAGCAGTACTTC,CASSWLAGAYEQYF
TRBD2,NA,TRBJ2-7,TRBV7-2,TGTGCCAGCAGCTTAGTGGCGGGAGTTCCCAACGAGCAGTACTTC,CASSLVAGVPNEQYF
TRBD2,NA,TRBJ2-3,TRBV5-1,TGCGCCAGCAGCTTGGTTGTAGCGGGGGGCACAGATACGCAGTATTTT,CASSLVVAGGTDTQYF
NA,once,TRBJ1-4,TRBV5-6,TGTGCCAGCAGCTTGCGACAGTCTAATGAAAAACTGTTTTTT,CASSLRQSNEKLFF
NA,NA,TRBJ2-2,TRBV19,TGTGCCAGTAGTATAGTATCGAACACCGGGGAGCTGTTTTTT,CASSIVSNTGELFF
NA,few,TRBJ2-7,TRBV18,TGTGCCAGCTCACCACCTTCCTCCTACGAGCAGTACTTC,CASSPPSSYEQYF
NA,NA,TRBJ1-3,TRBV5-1,TGCGCCAGCAGCTTGGAACCAGCCGGAAACACCATATATTTT,CASSLEPAGNTIYF
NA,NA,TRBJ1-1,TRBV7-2,TGTGCCAGCAGCTTACTAACCTTGAACACTGAAGCTTTCTTT,CASSLLTLNTEAFF
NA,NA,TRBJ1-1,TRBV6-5,TGTGCCAGCAGTTACCGCGGTGGAGGGAATGAAGCTTTCTTT,CASSYRGGGNEAFF
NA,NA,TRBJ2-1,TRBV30,TGTGCCTGGAGTGCCCGGGACCGCTACAATGAGCAGTTCTTC,CAWSARDRYNEQFF
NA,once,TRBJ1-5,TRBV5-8,TGTGCCAGCAGCTGGGCCCTTGGGGGGGGCGAGCAGCCCCAGCATTTT,CASSWALGGGEQPQHF
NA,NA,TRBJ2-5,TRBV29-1,TGCAGCGTTCGACAGGAACGAGAGACCCAGTACTTC,CSVRQERETQYF
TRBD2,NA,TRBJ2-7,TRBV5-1,TGCGCCAGCAGCACCCGGGGGACTAGCGGGAGATCGAGCGAGCAGTACTTC,CASSTRGTSGRSSEQYF
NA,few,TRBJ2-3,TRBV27,TGTGCCAGCAGTCGAATTCCGGGACTGAGCACAGATACGCAGTATTTT,CASSRIPGLSTDTQYF
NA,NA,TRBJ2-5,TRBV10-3,TGTGCCATCAGTGAGTCAGGGGTTGGGACCCAGTACTTC,CAISESGVGTQYF
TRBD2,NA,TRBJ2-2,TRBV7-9,TGTGCCAGCAGCAGGACTAGCGGGAAGGGCACCGGGGAGCTGTTTTTT,CASSRTSGKGTGELFF
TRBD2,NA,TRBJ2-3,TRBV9,TGTGCCAGCAGCGTAGGGGACAGACTAGCGGGACGAAATACGCAGTATTTT,CASSVGDRLAGRNTQYF
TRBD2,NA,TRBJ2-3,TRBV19,TGTGCCAGTAGGCTAGCGGGAGGTATGGATACGCAGTATTTT,CASRLAGGMDTQYF
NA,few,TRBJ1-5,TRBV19,TGTGCCCGAACGAGGACAGCTGAGAGCAATCAGCCCCAGCATTTT,CARTRTAESNQPQHF
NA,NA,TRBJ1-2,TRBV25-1,TGTGCCAGCAGAGAAGACAGGCTTTCCTATGGCTACACCTTC,CASREDRLSYGYTF
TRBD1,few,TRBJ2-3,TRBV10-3,TGTGCCATCAGTGAGTCCGGGACAGGACCTTCTAGCACAGATACGCAGTATTTT,CAISESGTGPSSTDTQYF
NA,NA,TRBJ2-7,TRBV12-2,TGTGCAAGTCGCTTATGGTCAAGGGTAGCCAACTCCTACGAGCAGTACTTC,CASRLWSRVANSYEQYF
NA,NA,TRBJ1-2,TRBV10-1,TGCGCCAGCAGTGGCAGGGAATTGAACTATGGCTACACCTTC,CASSGRELNYGYTF
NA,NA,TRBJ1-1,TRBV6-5,TGTGCCAGCAGCTCTAGCCTGAAAACTGAAGCTTTCTTT,CASSSSLKTEAFF
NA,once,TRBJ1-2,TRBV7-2,TGTGCCAGCACCATACTAGGGGCAGAGGGCTACACCTTC,CASTILGAEGYTF
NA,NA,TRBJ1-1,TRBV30,TGTGCCTGGAGGTACGACTCTCCTGGGGCTGAGGCTTTCTTT,CAWRYDSPGAEAFF
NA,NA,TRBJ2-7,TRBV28,TGTGCCAGCAGGGTCAGACAGCTTTGGTACGAGCAGTACTTC,CASRVRQLWYEQYF
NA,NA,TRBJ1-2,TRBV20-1,TGCAGTGCCAAGAATGGCTACACCTTC,CSAKNGYTF
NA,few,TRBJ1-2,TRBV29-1,TGCAGCGTTGATCGGTCTACAGGGTCGAAATATGGCGACACCTTC,CSVDRSTGSKYGDTF
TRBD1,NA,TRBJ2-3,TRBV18,TGTGCCAGCTCATCAAGACAGGGGAAGACAGATACGCAGTATTTT,CASSSRQGKTDTQYF
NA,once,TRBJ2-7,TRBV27,TGTGCCAGCAGCCTTCGGGCGGGCTCCTACGAGCAGTACTTC,CASSLRAGSYEQYF
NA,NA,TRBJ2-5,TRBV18,TGTGCCAGCTCCCCCGGGAACCAAGAGACCCAGTACTTC,CASSPGNQETQYF
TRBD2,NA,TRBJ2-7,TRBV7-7,TGTGCCAGCAGCTCGTCGGGACTAGGCGAGCAGTACTTC,CASSSSGLGEQYF
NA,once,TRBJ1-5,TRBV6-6,TGTGCCAGCAGGGGAAAGGTTAGCAATCAGCCCCAGCATTTT,CASRGKVSNQPQHF
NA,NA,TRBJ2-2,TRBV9,TGTGCCAGCAGCGTATTGCGGGACACCGGGGAGCTGTTTTTT,CASSVLRDTGELFF
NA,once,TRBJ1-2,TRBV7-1,TGTGCCAGCATCCCGTGGGGGGTCCTTAGTGGCTACACCTTC,CASIPWGVLSGYTF
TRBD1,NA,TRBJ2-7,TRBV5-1,TGCGCCAGCAGCCTAGGACAGGGGGCAGTCTACGAGCAGTACTTC,CASSLGQGAVYEQYF